This note documents a single T cell receptor (beta chain) sequence. These data belong to a study of blood T cell repertoires in COVID-19. Under the authors' procedure: Counts of nucleated cells, estimated from reference gene primer amplification, were obtained. Assay: immunoSEQ multiplex PCR; the TCRdb copy retains only in-frame clones and omits some. V, J and clone size reflect that table, while D and trimming were determined from the DNA. The data show about 260,000 clones, approximately 92% seen once. Germline values: CDR1 SGHAT, CDR2 FQNNGV. The CDR3 contains 12 residues. J gave up 13 bases and V 1 base, and 3 bases lay outside the gene matches.

The sample was peripheral blood. The chain is built from TRBV11-2 and TRBJ2-1; 8 bases match TRBD2. This TCR came from a person aged 18 to 29 with COVID-19, enrolled during active disease. CDR3 in DNA: TGTGCCAGCAGCTTAGGGGGACTAGATCAGTTCTTC. Its translation is CASSLGGLDQFF.